These 18 T cell receptor beta chains came from one sample sequenced in a study of OX40 agonist ivuxolimab in advanced cancers. TCRdb's table, derived via immunoSEQ multiplex PCR, lists solely in-frame clones and lacks some. The sample records 70,000 to 75,000 clones, 80% to 90% being singletons. The material was CD4+ or CD8+ T cells sorted from blood, obtained in a trial of the OX40 agonist ivuxolimab. Source of these receptors: an adult with an advanced solid tumor such as melanoma, head and neck, liver or kidney cancer.

The CDR3: CASSQVWDRGRGYTF. The CDR3, as DNA: TGCGCCAGCAGCCAAGTGTGGGACAGGGGTCGTGGCTACACCTTC. The chain recombines TRBV4-1 with TRBJ1-2; TRBD1 matches at 10 bases. This CDR3 contains 15 residues. J lost 7 bases, V lost 1 base, and 6 bases had no gene match. Germline V gives CDR1 MGHRA, CDR2 YSYEKL.

The gene calls are TRBV5-1 and TRBJ1-4; no definite D call. The V end lost 0 bases, the J end lost 8 bases, and 14 bases lay between the germline ends. The CDR3 is 15 residues long. The germline gives CDR1 SGHRS, CDR2 YFSETQ. CDR3 DNA sequence: TGCGCCAGCAGCTTGGGCACCCCCTACGGAGAAAAACTGTTTTTT. Translated, it gives CASSLGTPYGEKLFF.

This rearrangement joins TRBV19 to TRBJ2-7, with D possibly matching TRBD2 (6 bases). V lost 0 bases, J lost 3 bases, and 15 bases lay in between. The CDR3 contains 16 residues. CDR1 LNHDA and CDR2 SQIVND come from the germline V gene (reference sequence). This chain's CDR3 is CASSIDSGRGLYEQYF. The CDR3 coding sequence is TGTGCCAGTAGTATAGATTCAGGACGGGGACTCTACGAGCAGTACTTC.

V and J are TRBV27 and TRBJ1-1; D is undetermined. V was clipped by 5 bases and J by 7 bases, with 20 bases between them. The germline CDR1 and CDR2 sequences are MNHEY and SMNVEV (reference sequence). This CDR3 region has 15 residues. The CDR3 nucleotides are TGTGCCAGCAGTCTCGGTCGGGTAGTGTCCGGTGAAGCTTTCTTT. It yields the protein CASSLGRVVSGEAFF.

The gene calls are TRBV5-6 and TRBJ1-2; 8 bases map to TRBD1. Germline V gene data show CDR1 as SGHDT and CDR2 as YYEEEE. This CDR3 spans 15 amino acids. Trimming removed 2 bases from V and 1 base from J; junction bases left unmatched: 4. The CDR3 is CASSLLDRDNYGYTF. CDR3 nucleotide sequence: TGTGCCAGCAGCTTATTGGACAGGGATAACTATGGCTACACCTTC. The full variable domain, in which reference TRBV5-6 and TRBJ1-2 provide the parts outside the CDR3, is DAGVTQSPTHLIKTRGQQVTLRCSPKSGHDTVSWYQQALGQGPQFIFQYYEEEERQRGNFPDRFSGHQFPNYSSELNVNALLLGDSALYLCASSLLDRDNYGYTFGSGTRLTVV.

This clone was seen only once. The chain recombines TRBV2 with TRBJ2-5; the match to TRBD2 covers 7 bases. Germline CDR1 SNHLY, CDR2 FYNNEI. This CDR3 has 15 residues. The V segment lost 6 bases and the J segment 3 bases; nucleotides outside the gene matches: 10. CDR3 sequence: CASSQVASGKETQYF. CDR3 DNA: TGTGCCAGCAGCCAGGTCGCTAGCGGAAAAGAGACCCAGTACTTC.

This chain joins TRBV18 and TRBJ1-1; TRBD1 aligns across 7 bases. Germline V gene lookup returns CDR1 KGHSH and CDR2 LQKENI. The V gene end was trimmed by 3 bases and the J gene end by 3 bases; junction bases not matched to a gene: 7. This CDR3 has 15 amino acids. CDR3 coding DNA: TGTGCCAGCTCACCCAACAGGGGTTTTGACACTGAAGCTTTCTTT. It specifies CASSPNRGFDTEAFF.

The chain joins TRBV19 to TRBJ2-7, with 8 bases lining up with TRBD1. CDR1 is LNHDA, CDR2 SQIVND, per germline (reference sequence). V lost 8 bases to trimming and J lost 4 bases; unmatched junction nucleotides: 10. This CDR3 has 14 residues. CDR3 sequence: CASRDTGGGYEQYF. CDR3 coding DNA: TGTGCCAGTCGAGATACAGGGGGTGGGTACGAGCAGTACTTC.

The chain links TRBV29-1 to TRBJ1-5; possible D gene TRBD1, 5 bases. CDR3 size: 13 residues. Germline-derived CDR1 and CDR2 are SQVTM and ANQGSEA. V lost 4 bases to trimming and J lost 7 bases, with 14 bases between them. The CDR3 reads CSVGQGIGQPQHF. For the CDR3, the DNA is TGCAGCGTTGGTCAGGGAATTGGGCAGCCCCAGCATTTT.

The rearrangement uses TRBV25-1 and TRBJ1-1; 7 nucleotides agree with TRBD1. Per the germline V gene, CDR1 is MGHDK and CDR2 is SYGVNS. This CDR3 contains 14 residues. V lost 6 bases, J lost 5 bases, and 9 bases stayed unmatched. CDR3 loop: CASSPGRGQTEAFF. The DNA of the CDR3 is TGTGCCAGCAGCCCCGGGAGGGGGCAAACTGAAGCTTTCTTT.

The chain recombines TRBV18 with TRBJ1-1, with D unresolved. The length of the CDR3 is 15 residues. Trimming left V 0 bases short and J 5 bases short, with 13 bases between. Germline V lookup: CDR1 KGHSH, CDR2 LQKENI. Here the CDR3 DNA reads TGTGCCAGCTCACCACCGTATTCAGGACGGACTGAAGCTTTCTTT. It yields the protein CASSPPYSGRTEAFF.

The V gene is TRBV2, the J gene TRBJ2-1; a weak D match, TRBD1 (5 bases). Germline V gives CDR1 SNHLY, CDR2 FYNNEI. Between the trimmed V and J ends, which lost 5 bases and 1 base, there was a span of 9 bases. The length of the CDR3 is 14 residues. CDR3 loop: CASSSGWSYNEQFF. CDR3 sequence (DNA): TGTGCCAGCAGTTCAGGGTGGTCCTACAATGAGCAGTTCTTC.

This chain joins TRBV12-5 and TRBJ1-1; D call uncertain. Trimming stripped 4 bases from V and 1 base from J, with 22 bases between. CDR1 and CDR2 (germline): LGHNT, FRNRAP. This CDR3 is built from 18 residues. Here the CDR3 DNA reads TGTGCTAGTGGTTCCCTTTCTCCCTTAGGACTAGCGAACACTGAAGCTTTCTTT. This sequence encodes CASGSLSPLGLANTEAFF.

This chain joins TRBV19 and TRBJ1-1, with D possibly TRBD1 on 5 matching bases. Germline V gene data show CDR1 as LNHDA and CDR2 as SQIVND (reference sequence). V lost 5 bases and J 1 base, leaving 14 bases between the germline ends. The CDR3 runs 15 residues. Here the CDR3 DNA reads TGTGCCAGTAGTCGCCCAGGGTCATGGAACACTGAAGCTTTCTTT. This gives the protein CASSRPGSWNTEAFF.

CDR3 nucleotides: TGTGCCATTGGCCCAGGACGCACCGGGGAGCTGTTTTTT. Protein sequence: CAIGPGRTGELFF. The rearrangement joins TRBV10-3 to TRBJ2-2; no reliable D call. The germline V gene has CDR1 ENHRY and CDR2 SYGVKD. V was cut by 9 bases and J by 4 bases, with 12 bases left in between. The CDR3 extends over 13 amino acids.

This clone was picked up one time. This chain connects TRBV4-3 to TRBJ1-2, with 7 bases identical to TRBD1. Unmatched junction bases numbered 3, after V lost 4 bases and J lost 4 bases. The CDR3 consists of 13 residues. Germline V CDR1 and CDR2: LGHNA, YSLEER. DNA of the CDR3: TGCGCCAGCAGCCGACAGGGTCTCTATGGCTACACCTTC. Its translation: CASSRQGLYGYTF.

This clone has a handful of counts. The rearrangement uses TRBV7-9 and TRBJ1-2; no clear D. Germline values: CDR1 SEHNR, CDR2 FQNEAQ (reference sequence). V was pared by 1 base and J by 8 bases, with 8 bases between. This CDR3 contains 12 residues. CDR3 residues: CASSLVWVGYTF. CDR3 nucleotides: TGTGCCAGCAGCTTAGTTTGGGTCGGCTACACCTTC. The full variable domain, completed using reference TRBV7-9 and TRBJ1-2, is DTGVSQNPRHKITKRGQNVTFRCDPISEHNRLYWYRQTLGQGPEFLTYFQNEAQLEKSRLLSDRFSAERPKGSFSTLEIQRTEQGDSAMYLCASSLVWVGYTFGSGTRLTVV.

The gene calls are TRBV6-4 and TRBJ2-2; 8 bases agree with TRBD1. The germline CDR1 and CDR2 sequences are MRHNA and SNTAGT. J lost 1 base, V lost 6 bases, and 7 bases had no gene match. CDR3 length equals 16 residues. The chain's CDR3 is CASSLNGQGNTGELFF. DNA for the CDR3: TGTGCCAGCAGCCTTAACGGACAGGGGAACACCGGGGAGCTGTTTTTT.